Described below is a single T cell receptor (beta chain) sequence and its context. This sample was included in a study of blood T cell repertoires in COVID-19. Background on the study: There were acute and convalescent COVID-19 samples, and they came from the United States, Italy and Spain.

Per the authors' pipeline: Estimates of nucleated cell counts were drawn from the amplification of reference gene primers. Libraries were prepared by immunoSEQ multiplex PCR; TCRdb keeps only in-frame clonotypes and omits some of them. The DNA was the basis for D and trimming; V, J and clone size are from that table. In the table there are some 91,000 clones, less than 85% of which are singletons. The clonotype originates from a human donor in a cohort sampled during active COVID-19. Sequencing input: peripheral blood.

DNA of the CDR3: TGCGCCAGCAGCCAAACTGCTGGGGCCAACGTCCTGACTTTC. Protein: CASSQTAGANVLTF. The genes are TRBV4-3 and TRBJ2-6; D not resolved. Deletions cut 2 bases from V and 2 bases from J, with 4 bases between. The CDR3 contains 14 residues. Germline V CDR1 and CDR2: LGHNA, YSLEER.